These 32 T cell receptor beta chains share one sample of origin, sequenced in a study of blood T cell repertoires in COVID-19. Profiling relied on immunoSEQ multiplex PCR, and the TCRdb table lists in-frame clones only, not all of them. The sample has about 80,000 clones, over 65% seen once; the top ten hold more than 5%. The sequenced material came from peripheral blood. Every receptor here comes from a man aged 45 to 65 with active or convalescent COVID-19.

The genes are TRBV19 and TRBJ2-7, with 9 positions matching TRBD1. Germline trimming cut 6 bases from V and 5 bases from J; bases unmatched to any gene: 8. CDR1 and CDR2 (germline): LNHDA, SQIVND (reference sequence). This CDR3 is built from 14 residues. The CDR3 DNA reads as TGTGCCAGTAGCCCCGGGACAGGGCTGAACGAGCAGTACTTC. It yields the protein CASSPGTGLNEQYF.

The chain employs TRBV6-5 and TRBJ2-5; no clear D gene. V was cut by 6 bases and J by 4 bases, with 6 bases left in between. The CDR3 is 11 amino acids. Germline CDR1 and CDR2: MNHEY and SVGAGI. The DNA for the CDR3 is TGTGCCAGCAGGGCCTCAGAGACCCAGTACTTC. It translates to CASRASETQYF.

This clone was detected once. Other DNA sequences in this sample translate to the same CDR3. The rearrangement links TRBV3-1 (or the pseudogene TRBV3-2) to TRBJ1-5; D remains unclear. V was clipped by 1 base and J by 4 bases, with 8 bases between them. The CDR3 length is 14 residues. Germline loops: CDR1 LGHDT, CDR2 YNNKEL (reference sequence). The CDR3 is CASSQVPGNQPQHF. The DNA of the CDR3 is TGTGCCAGCAGCCAAGTCCCGGGGAATCAGCCCCAGCATTTT.

The gene calls are TRBV11-2 and TRBJ1-5; TRBD1 matches at 7 bases. The CDR3 has 13 residues. The V gene end was trimmed by 5 bases and the J gene end by 6 bases; junction bases not matched to a gene: 4. Germline V CDR1 and CDR2: SGHAT, FQNNGV. The CDR3 DNA sequence: TGTGCCAGCAGCACCGAGGGGGCTCAGCCCCAGCATTTT. Its protein product is CASSTEGAQPQHF.

The CDR3 here is CASRTGGPDEQFF. DNA for the CDR3: TGCGCCAGCAGGACGGGGGGGCCGGATGAGCAGTTCTTC. The gene calls are TRBV10-2 and TRBJ2-1, with TRBD2 matching 8 bases. The CDR3 runs to 13 residues. The germline V gene has CDR1 WSHSY and CDR2 SAAADI. V lost 6 bases and J lost 8; bases outside the gene matches: 6.

The rearrangement links TRBV6-6 to TRBJ2-7; 9 bases map to TRBD2. This CDR3 has 15 amino acids. Germline V gene sequence: CDR1 MNHNY, CDR2 SVGAGI (reference sequence). Trimming at V came to 0 bases and at J to 3 bases, leaving 3 bases not matched to a gene. The CDR3 nucleotides read TGTGCCAGCAGTTACTCAGAAGCGGGGGGCTACGAGCAGTACTTC. This gives the protein CASSYSEAGGYEQYF.

This chain connects TRBV25-1 to TRBJ2-7, with 7 bases matching TRBD1. After removal of 4 bases from V and 1 base from J, the junction contained 7 bases not matched to a gene. Germline values: CDR1 MGHDK, CDR2 SYGVNS. This CDR3 has 15 residues. The CDR3 region has the DNA TGTGCCAGCAGTGTGGGAGACAGGGCGTCCTACGAGCAGTACTTC. Amino acid sequence: CASSVGDRASYEQYF.

There are a few counts of this clone. The genes are TRBV5-6 and TRBJ2-4; the D gene is possibly TRBD1 (6 bases). Germline CDR1 and CDR2: SGHDT and YYEEEE. Trimming took off 4 bases at V and 7 bases at J, with 15 bases between the two ends. This CDR3 is built from 14 residues. CDR3 coding DNA: TGTGCCAGCAGCCCACCCGGGACACCGAACATTCAGTACTTC. This translates into CASSPPGTPNIQYF.

V is TRBV18 and J is TRBJ1-3; 7 bases are shared with TRBD1. The CDR3 contains 15 residues. Germline-derived CDR1 and CDR2 are KGHSH and LQKENI. V shed 5 bases, J shed 2 bases, and the junction held 6 bases outside the gene matches. The CDR3 region is CASSTTGQAGNTIYF. The CDR3 coding sequence is TGTGCCAGCTCAACGACAGGGCAAGCTGGAAACACCATATATTTT.

This clone has more than one count but fewer than ten. The rearrangement uses TRBV5-6 and TRBJ2-3; 10 positions match TRBD2. Germline CDR1 SGHDT, CDR2 YYEEEE. Trimming cost V 0 bases and J 1 base; bases outside gene matches: 2. The CDR3 has 16 amino acids. The CDR3 loop reads CASSLAGTSGTDTQYF. The CDR3 DNA is TGTGCCAGCAGCTTGGCCGGGACTAGCGGCACAGATACGCAGTATTTT.

This clone has a handful of counts. V and J are TRBV5-6 and TRBJ1-6; D uncertain. This CDR3 has 16 amino acids. Germline assignment: CDR1 SGHDT and CDR2 YYEEEE. The V gene lost 0 bases and the J gene lost 7 bases, with 14 bases spanning the gap. This CDR3 reads CASSLVSRGSNSPLHF. In DNA form, the CDR3 reads TGTGCCAGCAGCTTGGTCTCTCGCGGGAGCAATTCACCCCTCCACTTT.

The V gene is TRBV18, the J gene TRBJ2-3; 8 bases line up with TRBD2. V was clipped by 6 bases and J by 1 base; unmatched bases: 9. The CDR3 runs 16 residues. Per the germline V gene, CDR1 is KGHSH and CDR2 is LQKENI. The CDR3 is CASSLGREGGTDTQYF. The CDR3 nucleotides are TGTGCCAGCTCCCTTGGCCGGGAGGGAGGCACAGATACGCAGTATTTT.

This clone occurred a few times. V usage is TRBV5-5 and J usage is TRBJ1-1; 7 nucleotides line up with TRBD1. This CDR3 has 15 residues. Germline CDR1 SGHKS, CDR2 YYEKEE (reference sequence). V lost 0 bases to trimming and J lost 1 base; unmatched junction nucleotides: 3. CDR3 protein: CASSLEGDRNTEAFF. Here the CDR3 DNA reads TGTGCCAGCAGCTTGGAAGGGGACAGGAACACTGAAGCTTTCTTT.

This chain connects TRBV16 to TRBJ1-1; 10 positions agree with TRBD1. Germline V CDR1 and CDR2: KGHSY, FQNENV. V gave up 4 bases and J gave up 5 bases; unmatched junction bases: 7. The CDR3 is 15 amino acids. Written as DNA, the CDR3 is TGTGCCAGCAGCCCAAGAGGACAGGGGGATACTGAAGCTTTCTTT. Its translation is CASSPRGQGDTEAFF. Full variable domain (rest looked up from reference TRBV16 and TRBJ1-1): GEEVAQTPKHLVRGEGQKAKLYCAPIKGHSYVFWYQQVLKNEFKFLISFQNENVFDETGMPKERFSAKCLPNSPCSLEIQATKLEDSAVYFCASSPRGQGDTEAFFGQGTRLTVV.

The V gene is TRBV28, the J gene TRBJ2-2; 9 bases are shared with TRBD1. The germline V gene encodes CDR1 MDHEN and CDR2 SYDVKM. V dropped 6 bases and J dropped 3; count of bases not matched to a gene: 5. The CDR3 spans 15 residues. CDR3 in amino acids: CASRGDREDTGELFF. The CDR3 DNA sequence: TGTGCCAGCAGAGGGGACAGGGAGGACACCGGGGAGCTGTTTTTT.

This clone was detected only a few times. V usage is TRBV10-2 and J usage is TRBJ2-3; 9 bases fit TRBD1. CDR3 length: 13 residues. J gave up 3 bases and V 8 bases, and 3 bases lay outside the gene matches. Germline V CDR1 and CDR2: WSHSY, SAAADI. The chain's CDR3 is CASGGQGTDTQYF. DNA for the CDR3: TGCGCCAGCGGCGGACAGGGGACAGATACGCAGTATTTT.

This clone was observed a few times. The V and J genes are TRBV6-4 and TRBJ2-3; 10 bases agree with TRBD2. V shed 4 bases and J 1 base; nucleotides not matched to a gene: 2. The CDR3 is 15 amino acids. The germline V gene encodes CDR1 MRHNA and CDR2 SNTAGT. The CDR3 region has the DNA TGTGCCAGCAGTGTGGGGACTAGCGGCACAGATACGCAGTATTTT. Translating it yields CASSVGTSGTDTQYF.

This clone is a singleton in its sample. J is TRBJ1-2 and V is TRBV19; no reliable D call. This CDR3 has 14 amino acids. Germline CDR1 LNHDA, CDR2 SQIVND (reference sequence). V lost 3 bases and J 4 bases, leaving 12 bases between the germline ends. The CDR3: CASSIGEVSYGYTF. The CDR3 coding sequence is TGTGCCAGTAGTATCGGGGAAGTCAGCTATGGCTACACCTTC. The full variable domain, rest sourced from reference TRBV19 and TRBJ1-2, is DGGITQSPKYLFRKEGQNVTLSCEQNLNHDAMYWYRQDPGQGLRLIYYSQIVNDFQKGDIAEGYSVSREKKESFPLTVTSAQKNPTAFYLCASSIGEVSYGYTFGSGTRLTVV.

This rearrangement joins TRBV7-3 to TRBJ2-3; 8 positions match TRBD1. The germline CDR1 and CDR2 sequences are SGHTA and FQGTGA. The CDR3 totals 16 residues. V shed 4 bases, J shed 6 bases, and the junction held 12 bases outside the gene matches. The CDR3 DNA follows: TGTGCCAGCAGCTACGGACAGGGCACCCTTGGGGATACGCAGTATTTT. Encoded protein: CASSYGQGTLGDTQYF.

The J gene is TRBJ1-1, the V gene TRBV11-2; 7 bases are a match to TRBD1. CDR3 length: 14 amino acids. Looked up from germline, CDR1 is SGHAT and CDR2 is FQNNGV. Trimming at V came to 0 bases and at J to 5 bases, leaving 3 bases not matched to a gene. The CDR3 protein is CASSLETGRTEAFF. The CDR3 nucleotides are TGTGCCAGCAGCTTAGAGACAGGGCGGACTGAAGCTTTCTTT. The full variable domain, its missing parts supplied by reference TRBV11-2 and TRBJ1-1, is EAGVAQSPRYKIIEKRQSVAFWCNPISGHATLYWYQQILGQGPKLLIQFQNNGVVDDSQLPKDRFSAERLKGVDSTLKIQPAKLEDSAVYLCASSLETGRTEAFFGQGTRLTVV.

The genes are TRBV30 and TRBJ2-1; TRBD2 aligns across 10 bases. The germline CDR1 and CDR2 sequences are GTSNPN and SVGIG (reference sequence). V shed 3 bases, J shed 3 bases, and the junction held 5 bases outside the gene matches. The CDR3 has 15 residues. The CDR3 DNA is TGTGCCTGGAGGAAAGCGGGGGGGCGCTACAATGAGCAGTTCTTC. Protein: CAWRKAGGRYNEQFF. Using reference TRBV30 and TRBJ2-1 for the parts outside the CDR3, the full variable domain is SQTIHQWPATLVQPVGSPLSLECTVEGTSNPNLYWYRQAAGRGLQLLFYSVGIGQISSEVPQNLSASRPQDRQFILSSKKLLLSDSGFYLCAWRKAGGRYNEQFFGPGTRLTVL.

This CDR3 reads CAWSGGGGDGAKNIQYF. The CDR3 nucleotides are TGTGCCTGGAGCGGAGGCGGGGGGGATGGGGCCAAAAACATTCAGTACTTC. This chain connects TRBV30 to TRBJ2-4; 9 bases agree with TRBD2. Per germline, CDR1 GTSNPN and CDR2 SVGIG (reference sequence). The junction had 10 bases not matched to a gene; V was cut back by 3 bases and J by 1 base. CDR3 size: 17 residues.

This chain connects TRBV18 to TRBJ2-7; TRBD2 is a possible D gene (5 bases). V was cut by 3 bases and J by 4 bases, with 7 bases left in between. Per the germline V gene, CDR1 is KGHSH and CDR2 is LQKENI. The length of the CDR3 is 12 residues. CDR3 sequence (DNA): TGTGCCAGCTCACCCGGACTTTACGAGCAGTACTTC. Its translation is CASSPGLYEQYF.

The chain has TRBV5-6 and TRBJ2-1, with 7 bases matching TRBD2. V was pared by 4 bases and J by 12 bases, with 10 bases of the junction left unmatched. This CDR3 is 13 amino acids long. The germline V gene encodes CDR1 SGHDT and CDR2 YYEEEE. The CDR3 nucleotides read TGTGCCAGCAGCCTACGGACTAGTAGGGTGCAGTTCTTC. Translating gives CASSLRTSRVQFF.

V is TRBV14 and J is TRBJ2-2; 14 nucleotides agree with TRBD2. The CDR3 length is 18 residues. In germline, CDR1 is SGHDN, CDR2 FVKESK. Trimming at V came to 4 bases and at J to 1 base, leaving 5 bases not matched to a gene. This CDR3 reads CASSRLGTSGGNTGELFF. The CDR3 coding sequence is TGTGCCAGCAGCCGACTTGGGACTAGCGGGGGGAACACCGGGGAGCTGTTTTTT.

This clone was found once. This sequence joins TRBV7-2 and TRBJ2-7; the D is unclear. The CDR3 is made up of 12 amino acids. Per the germline V gene, CDR1 is SGHTA and CDR2 is FQGNSA. V lost 2 bases to trimming and J lost 7 bases, with 9 bases between them. The CDR3 nucleotides read TGTGCCAGCAGCTTACCCCCAGGTGAGCAGTACTTC. Encoded protein: CASSLPPGEQYF.

The chain uses TRBV6-6 and TRBJ2-1; 12 nucleotides agree with TRBD2. Germline CDR1 reads MNHNY; CDR2 reads SVGAGI (reference sequence). This CDR3 is 15 amino acids long. The trim removed 5 bases at V and 5 bases at J, leaving 4 bases unmatched. The CDR3 region is CASSQTSGGNNEQFF. DNA for the CDR3: TGTGCCAGCAGTCAGACTAGCGGGGGTAACAATGAGCAGTTCTTC.

The V call is TRBV7-3, the J call TRBJ2-1; 11 bases are shared with TRBD2. Germline V CDR1 and CDR2: SGHTA, FQGTGA. The CDR3 loop spans 17 amino acids. V shed 0 bases and J 6 bases; nucleotides not matched to a gene: 7. CDR3 sequence (DNA): TGTGCCAGCAGCTTAACGTCTAGCGGGGGGCGAAGCAATGAGCAGTTCTTC. Amino acids: CASSLTSSGGRSNEQFF.

The J gene is TRBJ2-3, the V gene TRBV24-1, with D possibly matching TRBD2 (6 bases). Germline CDR1 and CDR2: KGHDR and SFDVKD. There are 16 residues in the CDR3. V was clipped by 0 bases and J by 0 bases, with 9 bases between them. The CDR3 here is CATSDLRGSSTDTQYF. As DNA, the CDR3 is TGTGCCACCAGTGATTTGCGGGGGTCTAGCACAGATACGCAGTATTTT.

This clone has a count of ten or more. The same CDR3 is also encoded by other DNA sequences in this sample. This chain connects TRBV19 to TRBJ1-5; 10 bases are a match to TRBD1. This CDR3 is built from 14 residues. V gave up 6 bases and J gave up 2 bases; unmatched junction bases: 1. Per germline, CDR1 LNHDA and CDR2 SQIVND (reference sequence). The CDR3 DNA sequence: TGTGCCAGTAGAGGGACAGGGGGCAATCAGCCCCAGCATTTT. Translating it yields CASRGTGGNQPQHF. The complete variable domain, with remaining parts taken from reference TRBV19 and TRBJ1-5, reads DGGITQSPKYLFRKEGQNVTLSCEQNLNHDAMYWYRQDPGQGLRLIYYSQIVNDFQKGDIAEGYSVSREKKESFPLTVTSAQKNPTAFYLCASRGTGGNQPQHFGDGTRLSIL.

The chain recombines TRBV5-1 with TRBJ2-3; 9 positions agree with TRBD2. Unmatched junction bases numbered 11, after V lost 4 bases and J lost 5 bases. Germline V gives CDR1 SGHRS, CDR2 YFSETQ. The CDR3 is made up of 16 amino acids. The CDR3 spells CASSRDAGGQRDTQYF. The CDR3 nucleotides are TGCGCCAGCAGCCGCGACGCGGGGGGGCAGCGAGATACGCAGTATTTT.

The count of this clone is one. This chain links TRBV12-3 or TRBV12-4 with TRBJ2-5; 7 positions match TRBD1. The CDR3 is 11 amino acids. J lost 5 bases, V lost 8 bases, and 2 bases had no gene match. DNA of the CDR3: TGTGCCAGCTTACAGGGGGAGACCCAGTACTTC. Translation: CASLQGETQYF.